The 14 T cell receptor beta chains listed next were all sequenced from one sample in a study of blood T cell repertoires in COVID-19. Clones were sequenced by immunoSEQ multiplex PCR, and TCRdb holds only the in-frame ones, with some missing. Among about 40,000 clones listed, around 86% were seen once. The sequencing input was peripheral blood. The receptors here all came from a man aged 35-49 years with active COVID-19.

The chain couples TRBV24-1 to TRBJ1-1, with 8 bases identical to TRBD1. This CDR3 region has 14 residues. Germline V gives CDR1 KGHDR, CDR2 SFDVKD. Losses at the gene ends were 4 bases for V and 4 bases for J; bases not matched to a gene: 4. CDR3 sequence reads: CATSDGQGGTEAFF. CDR3 nucleotide sequence: TGTGCCACCAGTGACGGACAGGGTGGCACTGAAGCTTTCTTT.

The chain uses TRBV28 and TRBJ2-5; perhaps TRBD1 as D (6 bases). Germline V CDR1 and CDR2: MDHEN, SYDVKM. The CDR3 contains 12 residues. The V and J ends lost 7 bases and 5 bases respectively, with 11 bases between them. CDR3 residues: CASNRVEETQYF. The DNA for the CDR3 is TGTGCCAGCAACAGGGTGGAGGAGACCCAGTACTTC.

The chain uses TRBV4-2 and TRBJ2-3, with TRBD1 matching 7 bases. The junction had 0 bases not matched to a gene; V was cut back by 3 bases and J by 0 bases. Germline loops: CDR1 LGHNA, CDR2 YNFKEQ. The CDR3 covers 14 residues. The CDR3 DNA follows: TGTGCCAGCAGCCAGGGACAGAGCACAGATACGCAGTATTTT. It translates to CASSQGQSTDTQYF.

The chain employs TRBV5-1 and TRBJ2-1; TRBD2 agrees at 16 bases. The CDR3 is 17 residues long. In germline, CDR1 is SGHRS, CDR2 YFSETQ. V lost 7 bases, J lost 0 bases, and 4 bases stayed unmatched. CDR3 region: CASEGLAGGSSYNEQFF. The CDR3 DNA is TGCGCCAGCGAGGGACTAGCGGGAGGGAGCTCCTACAATGAGCAGTTCTTC.

The chain has TRBV7-9 and TRBJ2-7; 7 bases fit TRBD1. CDR3 length: 15 residues. Germline CDR1 is SEHNR and CDR2 is FQNEAQ (reference sequence). Unmatched junction bases numbered 8, after V lost 1 base and J lost 5 bases. The chain's CDR3 is CASSLGDRASNEQYF. The CDR3 DNA reads as TGTGCCAGCAGCTTAGGTGACAGGGCTTCCAACGAGCAGTACTTC.

V is TRBV30 and J is TRBJ1-4, with D perhaps TRBD1 (5 bases). Germline CDR1 reads GTSNPN; CDR2 reads SVGIG (reference sequence). The CDR3 consists of 14 residues. V was shortened by 8 bases and J by 4 bases, with 17 bases between the two germline ends. The CDR3, as DNA: TGTGCCGGAACCCCCGGGACTGTTAATGAAAAACTGTTTTTT. Its protein product is CAGTPGTVNEKLFF.

This chain uses TRBV19 with TRBJ1-3; D not resolved. The V gene's germline CDR1 is LNHDA and CDR2 SQIVND (reference sequence). V lost 3 bases, J lost 1 base, and 13 bases lay in between. The CDR3 runs to 16 residues. DNA of the CDR3: TGTGCCAGTAGTATCCGACCGGGAGAGTCTGGAAACACCATATATTTT. It codes for CASSIRPGESGNTIYF.

The rearrangement joins TRBV6-5 to TRBJ1-5, with a weak D call TRBD1 (6 bases). The length of the CDR3 is 15 residues. CDR1 and CDR2 (germline): MNHEY, SVGAGI. V dropped 6 bases and J dropped 4 bases, with 16 bases sitting between them. CDR3 DNA: TGTGCCAGCAGCAAAGGGGGTAATCGGAATCAGCCCCAGCATTTT. Translation: CASSKGGNRNQPQHF.

This chain connects TRBV5-1 to TRBJ2-3; 14 bases align to TRBD2. The CDR3 is 16 amino acids. CDR1 is SGHRS and CDR2 is YFSETQ in the germline V gene. With V trimmed by 4 bases and J by 4 bases, 5 bases remained unmatched. In DNA, the CDR3 is TGCGCCAGCAGCAACGGACTAGCGGGAGGAGCAGATACGCAGTATTTT. It yields the protein CASSNGLAGGADTQYF. Looking up the rest from reference TRBV5-1 and TRBJ2-3 gives the full variable domain: KAGVTQTPRYLIKTRGQQVTLSCSPISGHRSVSWYQQTPGQGLQFLFEYFSETQRNKGNFPGRFSGRQFSNSRSEMNVSTLELGDSALYLCASSNGLAGGADTQYFGPGTRLTVL.

By share of the sample, this clone is medium-sized. The genes are TRBV11-2 and TRBJ1-6; D call uncertain. Trimming cost V 6 bases and J 7 bases, with 7 bases left between them. This CDR3 has 12 amino acids. Germline V lookup: CDR1 SGHAT, CDR2 FQNNGV. The DNA for the CDR3 is TGTGCCAGCAGTACAGTGAATTCACCCCTCCACTTT. This translates into CASSTVNSPLHF.

The rearrangement joins TRBV11-3 to TRBJ2-1, with 11 bases matching TRBD2. Germline CDR1 reads SGHNT; CDR2 reads YENEEA. This CDR3 has 14 residues. J lost 13 bases, V lost 6 bases, and 11 bases had no gene match. The CDR3 DNA reads as TGTGCCAGCAGTCATACCCCGACTAGCGGGATTCAGTTCTTC. Encoded protein: CASSHTPTSGIQFF.

The chain links TRBV29-1 to TRBJ1-1; the D is unclear. The CDR3 has 13 amino acids. Between the trimmed V and J ends, which lost 3 bases and 4 bases, there was a span of 12 bases. The germline V gene encodes CDR1 SQVTM and CDR2 ANQGSEA. The CDR3 bases are TGCAGCGTTGAGCGGGGAGAAGGCACTGAAGCTTTCTTT. Protein product: CSVERGEGTEAFF.

This chain links TRBV5-1 with TRBJ1-1; D is perhaps TRBD1 (6 bases). Germline loops: CDR1 SGHRS, CDR2 YFSETQ. Trimming took 0 bases from V and 1 from J, leaving 7 bases between them. The CDR3 is 14 amino acids. CDR3 DNA: TGCGCCAGCAGCTTGGGACAGGAGAACACTGAAGCTTTCTTT. It specifies CASSLGQENTEAFF.

The CDR3 nucleotides are TGTGCCAGCAGTCGAGGCCCCGGGACAGGCAAAGAGACCCAGTACTTC. Translating it yields CASSRGPGTGKETQYF. J is TRBJ2-5 and V is TRBV6-6; 8 nucleotides match TRBD1. V lost 5 bases and J lost 3; bases outside the gene matches: 11. Germline V gene sequence: CDR1 MNHNY, CDR2 SVGAGI (reference sequence). The CDR3 extends over 16 amino acids.